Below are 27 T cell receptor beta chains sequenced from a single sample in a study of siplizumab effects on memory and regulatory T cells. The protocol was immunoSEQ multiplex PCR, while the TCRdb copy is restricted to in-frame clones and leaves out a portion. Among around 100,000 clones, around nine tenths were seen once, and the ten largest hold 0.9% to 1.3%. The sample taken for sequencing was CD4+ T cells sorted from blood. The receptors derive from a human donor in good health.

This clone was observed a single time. The CDR3 DNA reads TGCGCCAGCAGCCCAGGGGCGGCCGGGGAGCTGTTTTTT. This translates into CASSPGAAGELFF. The chain joins TRBV5-1 to TRBJ2-2; D may be TRBD1 (6 bases). Per the germline V gene, CDR1 is SGHRS and CDR2 is YFSETQ. Trimming pared 4 bases from V and 6 bases from J, leaving 10 bases between. The CDR3 runs 13 residues.

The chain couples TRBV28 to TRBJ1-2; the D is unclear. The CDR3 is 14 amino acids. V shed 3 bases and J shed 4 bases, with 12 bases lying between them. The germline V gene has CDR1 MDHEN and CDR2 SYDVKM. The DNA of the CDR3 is TGTGCCAGCAGTTTGCAGGCGGGAGTCTATGGCTACACCTTC. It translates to CASSLQAGVYGYTF.

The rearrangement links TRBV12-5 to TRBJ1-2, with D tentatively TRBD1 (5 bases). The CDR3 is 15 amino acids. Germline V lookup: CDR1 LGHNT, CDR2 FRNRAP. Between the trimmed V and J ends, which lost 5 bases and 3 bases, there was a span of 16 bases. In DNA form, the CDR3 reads TGTGCTAGTGGTGGAGCTGAACCGGGACACTATGGCTACACCTTC. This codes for CASGGAEPGHYGYTF.

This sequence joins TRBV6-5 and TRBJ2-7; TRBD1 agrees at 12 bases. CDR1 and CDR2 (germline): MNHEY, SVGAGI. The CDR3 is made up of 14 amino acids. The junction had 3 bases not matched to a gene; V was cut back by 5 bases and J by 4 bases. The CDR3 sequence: CASSGTGGPYEQYF. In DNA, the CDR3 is TGTGCCAGCAGTGGGACAGGGGGCCCTTACGAGCAGTACTTC.

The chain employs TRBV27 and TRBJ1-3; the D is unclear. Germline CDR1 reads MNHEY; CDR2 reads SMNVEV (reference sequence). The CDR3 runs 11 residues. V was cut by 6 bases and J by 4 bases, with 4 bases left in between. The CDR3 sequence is CASRRGNTIYF. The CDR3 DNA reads TGTGCCAGCAGACGCGGAAACACCATATATTTT.

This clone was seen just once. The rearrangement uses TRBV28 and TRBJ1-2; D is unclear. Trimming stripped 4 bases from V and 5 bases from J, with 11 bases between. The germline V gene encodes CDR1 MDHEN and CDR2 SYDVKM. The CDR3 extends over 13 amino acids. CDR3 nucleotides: TGTGCCAGCAGTTATTTGCCATCATATGGCTACACCTTC. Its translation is CASSYLPSYGYTF.

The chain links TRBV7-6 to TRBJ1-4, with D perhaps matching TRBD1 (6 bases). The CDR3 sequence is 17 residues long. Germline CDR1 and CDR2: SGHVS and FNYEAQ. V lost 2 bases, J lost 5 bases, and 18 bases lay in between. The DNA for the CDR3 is TGTGCCAGCAGCTTATACTTCGGGGGGGCCCCCAATGAAAAACTGTTTTTT. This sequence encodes CASSLYFGGAPNEKLFF.

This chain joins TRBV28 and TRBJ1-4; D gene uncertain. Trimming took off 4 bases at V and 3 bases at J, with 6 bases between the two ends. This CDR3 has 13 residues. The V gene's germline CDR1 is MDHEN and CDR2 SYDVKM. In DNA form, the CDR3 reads TGTGCCAGCAGTTCCGGGGCTAATGAAAAACTGTTTTTT. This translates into CASSSGANEKLFF.

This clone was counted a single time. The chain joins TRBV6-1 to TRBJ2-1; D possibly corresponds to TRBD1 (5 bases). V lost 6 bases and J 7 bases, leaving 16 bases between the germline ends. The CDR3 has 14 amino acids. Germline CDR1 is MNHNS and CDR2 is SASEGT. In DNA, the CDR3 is TGTGCCAGCAGGCAGGGTGTGGCGAGGAATGAGCAGTTCTTC. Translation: CASRQGVARNEQFF.

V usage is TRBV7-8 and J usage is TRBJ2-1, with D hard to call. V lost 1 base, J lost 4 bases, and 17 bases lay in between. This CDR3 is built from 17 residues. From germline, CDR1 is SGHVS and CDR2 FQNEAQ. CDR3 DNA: TGTGCCAGCAGCTTAGTCCAAGGCGGCGGAACTTACAATGAGCAGTTCTTC. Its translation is CASSLVQGGGTYNEQFF.

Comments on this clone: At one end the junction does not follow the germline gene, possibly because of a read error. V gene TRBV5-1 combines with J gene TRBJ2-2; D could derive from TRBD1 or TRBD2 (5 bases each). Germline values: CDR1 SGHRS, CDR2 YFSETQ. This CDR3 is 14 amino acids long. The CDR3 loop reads CASSLLAGSGELSF. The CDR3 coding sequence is TGCGCCAGCAGCTTGCTCGCAGGGTCCGGGGAGCTGTCTTTT.

The CDR3 DNA sequence: TGTGCCAGTAGCCTTTCAGCAGATACTAGCACAGATACGCAGTATTTT. This encodes CASSLSADTSTDTQYF. The genes are TRBV19 and TRBJ2-3, with D unclear. CDR1 is LNHDA and CDR2 is SQIVND in the germline V gene (reference sequence). The ends were cut back, 6 bases at V and 0 bases at J, with 16 bases in the middle. This CDR3 has 16 amino acids.

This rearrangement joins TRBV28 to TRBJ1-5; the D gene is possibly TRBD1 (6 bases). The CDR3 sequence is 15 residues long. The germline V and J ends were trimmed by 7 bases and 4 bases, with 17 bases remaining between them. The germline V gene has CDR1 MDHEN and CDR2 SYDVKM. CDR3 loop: CASIEGVLRNQPQHF. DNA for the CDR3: TGTGCCAGCATCGAGGGGGTTCTCCGGAATCAGCCCCAGCATTTT.

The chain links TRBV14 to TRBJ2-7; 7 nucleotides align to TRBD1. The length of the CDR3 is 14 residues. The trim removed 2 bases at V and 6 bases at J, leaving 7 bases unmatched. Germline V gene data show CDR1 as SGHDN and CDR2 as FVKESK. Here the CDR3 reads CASSQLDRVSEQYF. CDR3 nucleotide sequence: TGTGCCAGCAGCCAACTAGACAGGGTCTCCGAGCAGTACTTC. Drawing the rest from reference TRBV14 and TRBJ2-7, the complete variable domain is EAGVTQFPSHSVIEKGQTVTLRCDPISGHDNLYWYRRVMGKEIKFLLHFVKESKQDESGMPNNRFLAERTGGTYSTLKVQPAELEDSGVYFCASSQLDRVSEQYFGPGTRLTVT.

This CDR3 is CAWSVPPVRETQYF. The CDR3 nucleotides are TGTGCCTGGAGTGTACCACCGGTAAGAGAGACCCAGTACTTC. This chain connects TRBV30 to TRBJ2-5; D remains ambiguous. CDR1 is GTSNPN, CDR2 SVGIG, per germline (reference sequence). The CDR3 extends over 14 amino acids. The V end was cut by 0 bases, the J end by 4 bases, with 12 bases between.

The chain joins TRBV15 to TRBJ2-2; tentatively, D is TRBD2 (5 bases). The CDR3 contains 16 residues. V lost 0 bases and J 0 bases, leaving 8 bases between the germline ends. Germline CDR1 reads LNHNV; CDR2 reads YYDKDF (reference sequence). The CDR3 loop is CATSRDTGTNTGELFF. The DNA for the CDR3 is TGTGCCACCAGCAGAGACACGGGAACGAACACCGGGGAGCTGTTTTTT.

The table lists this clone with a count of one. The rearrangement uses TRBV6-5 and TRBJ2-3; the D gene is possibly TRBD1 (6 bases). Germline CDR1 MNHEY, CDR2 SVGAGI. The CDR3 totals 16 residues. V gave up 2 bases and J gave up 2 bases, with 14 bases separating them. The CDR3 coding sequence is TGTGCCAGCAGTTACCGGACAGCCTCCTCCACAGATACGCAGTATTTT. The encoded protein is CASSYRTASSTDTQYF.

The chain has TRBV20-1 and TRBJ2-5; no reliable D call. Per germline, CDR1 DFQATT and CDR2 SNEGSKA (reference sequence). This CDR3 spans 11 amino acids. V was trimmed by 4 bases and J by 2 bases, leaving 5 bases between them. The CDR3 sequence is CSATDQETQYF. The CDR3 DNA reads TGCAGTGCTACGGATCAAGAGACCCAGTACTTC.

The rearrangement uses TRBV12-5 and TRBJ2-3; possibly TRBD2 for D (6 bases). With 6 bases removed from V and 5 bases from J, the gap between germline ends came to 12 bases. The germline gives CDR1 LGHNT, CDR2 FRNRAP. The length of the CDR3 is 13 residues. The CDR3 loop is CASGLGREDTQYF. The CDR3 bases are TGTGCTAGTGGCCTGGGGCGGGAAGATACGCAGTATTTT.

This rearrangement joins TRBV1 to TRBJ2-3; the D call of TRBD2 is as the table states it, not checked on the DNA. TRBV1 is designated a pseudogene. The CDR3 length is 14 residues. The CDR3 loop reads CTSSLAGVTDTQYF. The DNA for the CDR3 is TGCACCAGCAGCCTAGCGGGAGTAACAGATACGCAGTATTTT.

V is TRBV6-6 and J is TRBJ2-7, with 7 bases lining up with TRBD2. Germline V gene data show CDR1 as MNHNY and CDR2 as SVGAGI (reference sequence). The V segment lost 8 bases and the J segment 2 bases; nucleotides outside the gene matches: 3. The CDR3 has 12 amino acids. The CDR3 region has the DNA TGTGCCAGCCGGGACTACCCCTACGAGCAGTACTTC. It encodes CASRDYPYEQYF.

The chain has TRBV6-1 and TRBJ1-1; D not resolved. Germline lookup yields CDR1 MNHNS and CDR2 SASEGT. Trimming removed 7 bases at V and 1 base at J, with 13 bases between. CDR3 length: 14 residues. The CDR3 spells CASILYRGNTEAFF. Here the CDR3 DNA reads TGTGCCAGCATCCTTTATCGGGGGAACACTGAAGCTTTCTTT.

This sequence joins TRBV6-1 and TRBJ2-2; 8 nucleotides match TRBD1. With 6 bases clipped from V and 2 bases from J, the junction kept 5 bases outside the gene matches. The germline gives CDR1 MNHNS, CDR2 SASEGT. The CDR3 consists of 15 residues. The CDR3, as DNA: TGTGCCAGCAGGAGACAGGGGTCAAACACCGGGGAGCTGTTTTTT. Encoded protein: CASRRQGSNTGELFF.

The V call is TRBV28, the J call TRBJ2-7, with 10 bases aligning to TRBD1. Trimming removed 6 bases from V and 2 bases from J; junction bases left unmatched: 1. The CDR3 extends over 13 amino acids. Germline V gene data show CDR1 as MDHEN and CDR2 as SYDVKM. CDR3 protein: CASRGTGAYEQYF. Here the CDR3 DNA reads TGTGCCAGCAGGGGGACAGGGGCCTACGAGCAGTACTTC.

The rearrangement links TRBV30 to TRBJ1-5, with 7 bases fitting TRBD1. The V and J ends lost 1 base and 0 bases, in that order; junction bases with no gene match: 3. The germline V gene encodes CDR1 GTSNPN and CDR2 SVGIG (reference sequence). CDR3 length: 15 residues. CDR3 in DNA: TGTGCCTGGAGTGAGGACAGGCATAGCAATCAGCCCCAGCATTTT. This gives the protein CAWSEDRHSNQPQHF.

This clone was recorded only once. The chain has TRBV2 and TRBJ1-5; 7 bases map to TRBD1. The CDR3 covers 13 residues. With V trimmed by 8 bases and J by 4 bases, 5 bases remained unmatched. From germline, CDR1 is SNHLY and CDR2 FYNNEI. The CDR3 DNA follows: TGTGCCAGCGTGGGACAGAGTAATCAGCCCCAGCATTTT. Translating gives CASVGQSNQPQHF.

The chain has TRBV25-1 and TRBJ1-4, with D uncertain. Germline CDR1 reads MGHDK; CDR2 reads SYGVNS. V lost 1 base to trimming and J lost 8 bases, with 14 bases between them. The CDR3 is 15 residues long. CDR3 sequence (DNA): TGTGCCAGCAGTGAATCCTGGGGAGGAGGCGAAAAACTGTTTTTT. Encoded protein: CASSESWGGGEKLFF.